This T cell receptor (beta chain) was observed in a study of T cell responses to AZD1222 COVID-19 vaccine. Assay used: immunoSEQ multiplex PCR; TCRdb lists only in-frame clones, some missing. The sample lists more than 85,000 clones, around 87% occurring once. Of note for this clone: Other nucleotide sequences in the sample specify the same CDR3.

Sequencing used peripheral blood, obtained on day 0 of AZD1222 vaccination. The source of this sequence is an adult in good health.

CDR3 nucleotides: TGTGCCAGCAGCTTAGAGGGGGACACTGAAGCTTTCTTT. The encoded protein is CASSLEGDTEAFF. The chain has TRBV11-3 and TRBJ1-1; a weak D match, TRBD1 (5 bases). Looked up from germline, CDR1 is SGHNT and CDR2 is YENEEA. The length of the CDR3 is 13 residues. Trimming pared 0 bases from V and 3 bases from J, leaving 5 bases between.